The 23 T cell receptor beta chains listed next were all sequenced from one sample in a study of cytomegalovirus exposure and HLA in healthy donors. It was with 60 Vbeta and 13 Jbeta primers that the PCR ran. Assay used: immunoSEQ multiplex PCR; TCRdb lists only in-frame clones, some missing. The table shows about 110,000 clones, with roughly 80% occurring only once. The sample was PBMCs. These TCRs come from a man aged 30-40 years in good health and CMV-seropositive.

The rearrangement joins TRBV6-5 to TRBJ1-2; no firm D call. The V end lost 0 bases, the J end lost 2 bases, and 7 bases lay between the germline ends. The CDR3 runs to 14 residues. Germline V gene data show CDR1 as MNHEY and CDR2 as SVGAGI. The CDR3 loop is CASSYSAGNYGYTF. CDR3 nucleotide sequence: TGTGCCAGCAGTTACTCGGCGGGGAACTATGGCTACACCTTC.

This chain links TRBV10-3 with TRBJ2-1; perhaps TRBD1 as D (5 bases). This CDR3 is 11 amino acids long. Germline V gene lookup returns CDR1 ENHRY and CDR2 SYGVKD. V was clipped by 3 bases and J by 8 bases, with 5 bases between them. The CDR3 bases are TGTGCCATCAGTGACAGGGATGAGCAGTTCTTC. Its translation: CAISDRDEQFF.

Of note for this clone: One end of the junction is discordant with germline, which a read error may explain. Distinct nucleotide sequences in the sample also encode this CDR3. V gene TRBV2 combines with J gene TRBJ1-1; the D gene is possibly TRBD1 (5 bases). CDR3 size: 13 residues. Looked up from germline, CDR1 is SNHLY and CDR2 is FYNNEI. The CDR3 region is CASSDGASAEAFF. The DNA of the CDR3 is TGTGCCAGCAGTGACGGGGCTAGCGCTGAGGCTTTCTTT. The entire variable domain, with the rest obtained from reference TRBV2 and TRBJ1-1, is as follows: EPEVTQTPSHQVTQMGQEVILRCVPISNHLYFYWYRQILGQKVEFLVSFYNNEISEKSEIFDDQFSVERPDGSNFTLKIRSTKLEDSAMYFCASSDGASAEAFFGQGTRLTVV.

V usage is TRBV4-1 and J usage is TRBJ2-5, with D perhaps TRBD1 (5 bases). Germline V CDR1 and CDR2: MGHRA, YSYEKL. The CDR3 covers 12 residues. Trimming cost V 4 bases and J 5 bases, with 8 bases left between them. The CDR3, as DNA: TGCGCCAGCAGCCTTAAGGGGGAGACCCAGTACTTC. This codes for CASSLKGETQYF.

The chain employs TRBV4-1 and TRBJ1-4; TRBD1 matches at 8 bases. V gave up 8 bases and J gave up 8 bases; unmatched junction bases: 7. This CDR3 has 13 residues. Per the germline V gene, CDR1 is MGHRA and CDR2 is YSYEKL. The chain's CDR3 is CASVRTGWEKLFF. As DNA, the CDR3 is TGCGCCAGCGTTCGGACAGGGTGGGAAAAACTGTTTTTT.

The rearrangement links TRBV6-1 to TRBJ1-3; D is uncertain. Germline CDR1 and CDR2: MNHNS and SASEGT. Trimming cost V 6 bases and J 4 bases, with 13 bases left between them. The CDR3 length is 14 residues. The CDR3 loop reads CASSDRGAGNTIYF. The CDR3 nucleotides read TGTGCCAGCAGCGATCGGGGAGCCGGAAACACCATATATTTT.

This clone was observed once. The CDR3 nucleotides are TGTGCCAGCAGCTTAAAGGGACAGGGTACTCACGAGCAGTACTTC. As protein: CASSLKGQGTHEQYF. The chain combines TRBV7-2 with TRBJ2-7, with 9 positions matching TRBD1. Germline V gene lookup returns CDR1 SGHTA and CDR2 FQGNSA. V shed 2 bases, J shed 5 bases, and the junction held 7 bases outside the gene matches. The CDR3 totals 15 residues.

The chain couples TRBV4-1 to TRBJ2-7; tentative D call: TRBD1 (6 bases). The CDR3 has 15 amino acids. Germline CDR1 is MGHRA and CDR2 is YSYEKL. Between the trimmed V and J ends, which lost 3 bases and 2 bases, there was a span of 14 bases. This chain's CDR3 is CASSHQGSSTYEQYF. CDR3 in DNA: TGCGCCAGCAGCCACCAGGGGTCATCAACCTACGAGCAGTACTTC.

This clone turned up a few times. V and J are TRBV6-1 and TRBJ1-4, with 9 bases identical to TRBD1. The CDR3 is 15 amino acids. The germline CDR1 and CDR2 sequences are MNHNS and SASEGT. The trim removed 3 bases at V and 10 bases at J, leaving 9 bases unmatched. The CDR3 DNA reads TGTGCCAGCAGTGACCTACAGGGGGCGGCTGGAAAACTGTTTTTT. Translated, it gives CASSDLQGAAGKLFF.

A few counts support this clone. The chain uses TRBV4-2 and TRBJ1-1; no clear D. This CDR3 is 14 amino acids long. Trimming removed 3 bases at V and 6 bases at J, with 14 bases between. Germline V gene data show CDR1 as LGHNA and CDR2 as YNFKEQ. Here the CDR3 DNA reads TGTGCCAGCAGCCACCACGAAGCATCCCCTGAAGCTTTCTTT. This codes for CASSHHEASPEAFF.

The chain joins TRBV7-3 to TRBJ1-6, with 9 bases fitting TRBD1. The CDR3 length is 15 residues. Germline trimming cut 5 bases from V and 7 bases from J; bases unmatched to any gene: 6. Germline-derived CDR1 and CDR2 are SGHTA and FQGTGA. In DNA, the CDR3 is TGTGCCAGCAGCCCCGGACAGGGGAGCAATTCACCCCTCCACTTT. The encoded protein is CASSPGQGSNSPLHF.

This chain joins TRBV5-1 and TRBJ2-6; no clear D. CDR3 length equals 16 residues. The germline V gene encodes CDR1 SGHRS and CDR2 YFSETQ. Trimming removed 6 bases at V and 0 bases at J, with 13 bases between. The CDR3 loop is CASTLEVHSGANVLTF. CDR3 DNA sequence: TGCGCCAGCACCCTCGAGGTCCACTCTGGGGCCAACGTCCTGACTTTC.

J is TRBJ1-3 and V is TRBV15; 7 positions match TRBD1. CDR3 length: 12 residues. V was clipped by 6 bases and J by 7 bases; unmatched bases: 3. The germline gives CDR1 LNHNV, CDR2 YYDKDF (reference sequence). The CDR3 sequence is CATRTGSNTIYF. In nucleotides, the CDR3 is TGTGCCACCAGGACAGGGAGTAACACCATATATTTT.

The chain employs TRBV5-4 and TRBJ1-2; a weak D match, TRBD1 (6 bases). The CDR3 extends over 16 amino acids. CDR1 and CDR2 (germline): SGHNT, YYREEE (reference sequence). Trimming removed 4 bases from V and 0 bases from J, with 16 bases in between. The CDR3 DNA sequence: TGTGCCAGCAGCCGTGGTAGGGGGGGCGCTAACTATGGCTACACCTTC. This encodes CASSRGRGGANYGYTF.

This chain uses TRBV29-1 with TRBJ1-4; 7 nucleotides align to TRBD1. This CDR3 has 13 amino acids. Germline CDR1 is SQVTM and CDR2 is ANQGSEA. The ends lost 6 bases at V and 8 bases at J; junction bases unmatched: 9. Here the CDR3 reads CSVETGRREKLFF. The CDR3 nucleotides read TGCAGCGTGGAGACAGGGAGGAGGGAAAAACTGTTTTTT.

This chain connects TRBV19 to TRBJ2-2; 9 bases match TRBD1. This CDR3 region has 15 residues. Germline V gives CDR1 LNHDA, CDR2 SQIVND (reference sequence). The trim removed 6 bases at V and 3 bases at J, leaving 5 bases unmatched. The CDR3 region has the DNA TGTGCCAGTAGCGCGGACAGGGGATACACCGGGGAGCTGTTTTTT. Its translation is CASSADRGYTGELFF.

CDR3 protein: CASSFQGSRETQYF. The CDR3 DNA reads TGTGCCAGCAGCTTTCAGGGCTCGAGGGAGACCCAGTACTTC. The chain joins TRBV5-4 to TRBJ2-5; perhaps TRBD1 as D (5 bases). The V end lost 2 bases, the J end lost 5 bases, and 13 bases lay between the germline ends. There are 14 residues in the CDR3. Per germline, CDR1 SGHNT and CDR2 YYREEE (reference sequence).

There are a few counts of this clone. The chain recombines TRBV18 with TRBJ2-5, with D maybe TRBD1 (5 bases). V lost 6 bases, J lost 0 bases, and 14 bases lay in between. CDR3 size: 15 residues. CDR1 is KGHSH, CDR2 LQKENI, per germline. As DNA, the CDR3 is TGTGCCAGCTCTCCCCAGGACACACACCAAGAGACCCAGTACTTC. Its protein is CASSPQDTHQETQYF. Full variable domain (rest looked up from reference TRBV18 and TRBJ2-5): NAGVMQNPRHLVRRRGQEARLRCSPMKGHSHVYWYRQLPEEGLKFMVYLQKENIIDESGMPKERFSAEFPKEGPSILRIQQVVRGDSAAYFCASSPQDTHQETQYFGPGTRLLVL.

This rearrangement joins TRBV27 to TRBJ1-3; possible D gene TRBD1, 5 bases. The V gene's germline CDR1 is MNHEY and CDR2 SMNVEV (reference sequence). This CDR3 contains 14 residues. V dropped 5 bases and J dropped 4 bases, with 12 bases sitting between them. CDR3 sequence: CASSPAGRGNTIYF. The CDR3 DNA follows: TGTGCCAGCAGTCCGGCAGGGAGGGGAAACACCATATATTTT.

Concerning this clone itself: At the DNA level, this CDR3 is encoded by other sequences in the same sample as well. This chain links TRBV19 with TRBJ1-6, with TRBD1 identical over 7 bases. The germline V gene encodes CDR1 LNHDA and CDR2 SQIVND (reference sequence). The CDR3 contains 13 residues. V dropped 9 bases and J dropped 10; count of bases not matched to a gene: 9. For the CDR3, the DNA is TGTGCCAGCGGACAGGAGGCAAACTCACCCCTCCACTTT. This sequence encodes CASGQEANSPLHF. The full variable domain, in which reference TRBV19 and TRBJ1-6 provide the parts outside the CDR3, is DGGITQSPKYLFRKEGQNVTLSCEQNLNHDAMYWYRQDPGQGLRLIYYSQIVNDFQKGDIAEGYSVSREKKESFPLTVTSAQKNPTAFYLCASGQEANSPLHFGNGTRLTVT.

The chain joins TRBV28 to TRBJ1-6, with D unresolved. The CDR3 extends over 16 amino acids. V lost 6 bases and J 1 base, leaving 13 bases between the germline ends. Germline lookup yields CDR1 MDHEN and CDR2 SYDVKM. The CDR3 nucleotides are TGTGCCAGCAGCCCCAGGAGGCCGTCCTATAATTCACCCCTCCACTTT. Encoded protein: CASSPRRPSYNSPLHF. Full variable domain (outside the CDR3, taken from reference TRBV28 and TRBJ1-6): DVKVTQSSRYLVKRTGEKVFLECVQDMDHENMFWYRQDPGLGLRLIYFSYDVKMKEKGDIPEGYSVSREKKERFSLILESASTNQTSMYLCASSPRRPSYNSPLHFGNGTRLTVT.

The chain combines TRBV5-1 with TRBJ2-3, with D uncertain. Trimming stripped 1 base from V and 4 bases from J, with 4 bases between. CDR1 and CDR2 (germline): SGHRS, YFSETQ. The CDR3 length is 12 residues. CDR3 in amino acids: CASSLIADTQYF. The CDR3 region has the DNA TGCGCCAGCAGCTTGATCGCAGATACGCAGTATTTT.

The chain uses TRBV30 and TRBJ1-2, with 9 bases fitting TRBD1. CDR1 and CDR2 from the germline V gene are GTSNPN and SVGIG (reference sequence). The J segment lost 4 bases and the V segment lost 3 bases, leaving 9 bases of the junction unmatched. This CDR3 has 15 amino acids. Written as DNA, the CDR3 is TGTGCCTGGAGGGTCCGGGACAGGGAAGCCTATGGCTACACCTTC. Protein sequence: CAWRVRDREAYGYTF.